The next 13 T cell receptor beta chains were all read from a single sample in a study of shared clonotypes between healthy human individuals. It was CD45RO-negative cells, positively selected for CCR7, that made up naive CD8 cells, with terminally differentiated effector memory CD45RA+ cells excluded. Data came from immunoSEQ multiplex PCR; TCRdb stores just in-frame clones and leaves some out. The sample has about 700,000 clones, just over 90% seen once. The material sequenced was naive CD8+ T cells sorted from blood. The source is a man younger than 40 in good health.

The chain joins TRBV7-9 to TRBJ1-2, with D possibly being TRBD1 (6 bases). CDR1 SEHNR and CDR2 FQNEAQ come from the germline V gene (reference sequence). The CDR3 loop spans 15 amino acids. V was cut by 3 bases and J by 2 bases, with 13 bases left in between. The CDR3 region has the DNA TGTGCCAGCAGCTTCACCGGGACACGGAACTATGGCTACACCTTC. Its protein is CASSFTGTRNYGYTF.

This rearrangement joins TRBV7-9 to TRBJ2-1, with D perhaps given as TRBD1 or TRBD2 (5 bases each). Trimming shortened V by 4 bases and J by 0 bases, and 7 bases separated the two germline ends. The CDR3 covers 14 residues. Germline CDR1 reads SEHNR; CDR2 reads FQNEAQ (reference sequence). In nucleotides, the CDR3 is TGTGCCAGCAGCTCTGGGGGCTCCTACAATGAGCAGTTCTTC. Translated, it gives CASSSGGSYNEQFF. The entire variable domain, with the rest obtained from reference TRBV7-9 and TRBJ2-1, is as follows: DTGVSQNPRHKITKRGQNVTFRCDPISEHNRLYWYRQTLGQGPEFLTYFQNEAQLEKSRLLSDRFSAERPKGSFSTLEIQRTEQGDSAMYLCASSSGGSYNEQFFGPGTRLTVL.

The chain employs TRBV4-1 and TRBJ2-5; D ambiguous. Trimming pared 0 bases from V and 4 bases from J, leaving 12 bases between. Germline CDR1 and CDR2: MGHRA and YSYEKL. The CDR3 has 15 amino acids. The CDR3 DNA reads TGCGCCAGCAGCCAAGAGAGGCTAGTTCGAGAGACCCAGTACTTC. It translates to CASSQERLVRETQYF.

The chain uses TRBV6-5 and TRBJ1-2; 7 nucleotides line up with TRBD1. Germline V CDR1 and CDR2: MNHEY, SVGAGI. The CDR3 has 15 amino acids. J lost 6 bases, V lost 3 bases, and 10 bases had no gene match. In DNA form, the CDR3 reads TGTGCCAGCAGTTATTTCCGGGACAGACTTAATGGCTACACCTTC. Amino acids: CASSYFRDRLNGYTF.

This chain uses TRBV7-2 with TRBJ2-7; 7 nucleotides agree with TRBD2. The CDR3 consists of 14 residues. CDR1 is SGHTA, CDR2 FQGNSA, per germline. After removal of 0 bases from V and 4 bases from J, the junction contained 3 bases not matched to a gene. The CDR3, as DNA: TGTGCCAGCAGCTTAGCGGGAGGGCTGTACGAGCAGTACTTC. It codes for CASSLAGGLYEQYF.

V gene TRBV6-5 combines with J gene TRBJ2-3, with 9 nucleotides matching TRBD2. Trimming cost V 6 bases and J 6 bases; bases outside gene matches: 10. Germline CDR1 and CDR2: MNHEY and SVGAGI. This CDR3 has 15 amino acids. The CDR3, as DNA: TGTGCCAGCAGCCGCAGCGGGGGGCAGTGGGATACGCAGTATTTT. This translates into CASSRSGGQWDTQYF.

The V gene is TRBV9, the J gene TRBJ2-5, with TRBD2 identical over 7 bases. The CDR3 is 14 amino acids. Germline loops: CDR1 SGDLS, CDR2 YYNGEE. V shed 4 bases, J shed 2 bases, and the junction held 5 bases outside the gene matches. The CDR3 nucleotides read TGTGCCAGCAGCCCAGGGCGGGGGCAAGAGACCCAGTACTTC. This translates into CASSPGRGQETQYF.

This clone was counted between two and nine times. The chain joins TRBV21-1 to TRBJ2-3; the table's D call, TRBD1, was not checked against the DNA. TRBV21-1 is shown as a pseudogene. The CDR3 consists of 16 residues. CDR3 in DNA: TGTGCCAGCAGCGCCCGGGACAGGGGCTACACAGATACGCAGTATTTT. It codes for CASSARDRGYTDTQYF.

The CDR3 is CASSSFQGVAPGYEQYF. CDR3 in DNA: TGTGCCAGCAGTTCCTTCCAGGGGGTCGCACCCGGCTACGAGCAGTACTTC. This chain connects TRBV28 to TRBJ2-7, with 7 nucleotides matching TRBD1. The CDR3 sequence is 17 residues long. With 4 bases clipped from V and 3 bases from J, the junction kept 15 bases outside the gene matches. The germline V gene has CDR1 MDHEN and CDR2 SYDVKM.

The chain combines TRBV6-1 with TRBJ1-5; D may be TRBD1 (5 bases). The germline V and J ends were trimmed by 2 bases and 0 bases, with 11 bases remaining between them. The CDR3 spans 16 residues. Germline V gene data show CDR1 as MNHNS and CDR2 as SASEGT. The CDR3 bases are TGTGCCAGCAGTGAAATCCGGGACGGTAGCAATCAGCCCCAGCATTTT. Translated, it gives CASSEIRDGSNQPQHF.

The V call is TRBV5-6, the J call TRBJ2-3, with a possible D match to TRBD2 (5 bases). This CDR3 is built from 13 residues. Trimming shortened V by 4 bases and J by 6 bases, and 12 bases separated the two germline ends. In germline, CDR1 is SGHDT, CDR2 YYEEEE. In nucleotides, the CDR3 is TGTGCCAGCAGCGACGGACTTACGGATACGCAGTATTTT. Translated, it gives CASSDGLTDTQYF.

CDR3 DNA sequence: TGCGCCAGCAGTTGGACTAGTGTACGCGAGCAGTACTTC. Translating gives CASSWTSVREQYF. This sequence joins TRBV5-1 and TRBJ2-7; TRBD2 agrees at 7 bases. J was trimmed by 6 bases and V by 5 bases; bases with no gene match: 8. The CDR3 has 13 amino acids. CDR1 and CDR2 (germline): SGHRS, YFSETQ.

The V and J genes are TRBV7-8 and TRBJ1-1, with a possible D match to TRBD1 (5 bases). CDR3 length equals 12 residues. Trimming pared 6 bases from V and 8 bases from J, leaving 13 bases between. The germline V gene has CDR1 SGHVS and CDR2 FQNEAQ. The CDR3 DNA is TGTGCCAGCAGGACTTTAGGGGCCGAAGCTTTCTTT. Protein sequence: CASRTLGAEAFF.